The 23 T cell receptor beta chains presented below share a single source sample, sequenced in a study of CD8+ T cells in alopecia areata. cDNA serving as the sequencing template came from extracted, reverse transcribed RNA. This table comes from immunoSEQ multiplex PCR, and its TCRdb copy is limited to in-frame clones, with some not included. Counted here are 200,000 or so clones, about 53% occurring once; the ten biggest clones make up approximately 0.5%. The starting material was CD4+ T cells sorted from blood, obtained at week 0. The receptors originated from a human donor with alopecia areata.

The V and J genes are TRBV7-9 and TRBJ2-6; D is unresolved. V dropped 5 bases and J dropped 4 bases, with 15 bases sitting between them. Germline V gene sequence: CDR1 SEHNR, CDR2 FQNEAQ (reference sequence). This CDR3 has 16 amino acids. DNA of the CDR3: TGTGCCAGCAGCCCCCAGGTGTTCTGGGGGGCCAACGTCCTGACTTTC. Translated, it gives CASSPQVFWGANVLTF.

Here the CDR3 reads CASSLVMGLELYEQYF. CDR3 bases: TGTGCCAGCAGCTTAGTGATGGGACTAGAGTTGTACGAGCAGTACTTC. V usage is TRBV7-2 and J usage is TRBJ2-7, with TRBD2 matching over 8 bases. Germline V gene sequence: CDR1 SGHTA, CDR2 FQGNSA. The CDR3 runs to 16 residues. The V segment lost 1 base and the J segment 4 bases; nucleotides outside the gene matches: 9.

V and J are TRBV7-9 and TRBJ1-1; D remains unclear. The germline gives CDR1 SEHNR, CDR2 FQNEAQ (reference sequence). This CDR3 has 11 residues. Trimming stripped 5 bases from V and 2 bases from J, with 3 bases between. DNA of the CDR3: TGTGCCAGCAGCACTAACACTGAAGCTTTCTTT. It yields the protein CASSTNTEAFF.

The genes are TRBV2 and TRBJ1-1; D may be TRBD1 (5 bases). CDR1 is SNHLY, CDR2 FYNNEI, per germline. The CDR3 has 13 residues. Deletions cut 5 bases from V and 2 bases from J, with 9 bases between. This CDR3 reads CASSPQGNTEAFF. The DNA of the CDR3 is TGTGCCAGCAGTCCGCAGGGTAACACTGAAGCTTTCTTT.

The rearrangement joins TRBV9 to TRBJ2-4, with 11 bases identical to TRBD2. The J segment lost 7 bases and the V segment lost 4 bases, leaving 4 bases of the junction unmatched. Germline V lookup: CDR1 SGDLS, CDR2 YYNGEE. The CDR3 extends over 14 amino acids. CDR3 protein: CASSPGLAENIQYF. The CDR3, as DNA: TGTGCCAGCAGCCCGGGACTAGCGGAGAACATTCAGTACTTC.

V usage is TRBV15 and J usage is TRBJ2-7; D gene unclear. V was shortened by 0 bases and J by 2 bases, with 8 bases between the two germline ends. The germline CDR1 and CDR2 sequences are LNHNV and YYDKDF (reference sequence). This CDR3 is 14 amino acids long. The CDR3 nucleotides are TGTGCCACCAGCAGAGAAGACGGTCCCTACGAGCAGTACTTC. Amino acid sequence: CATSREDGPYEQYF.

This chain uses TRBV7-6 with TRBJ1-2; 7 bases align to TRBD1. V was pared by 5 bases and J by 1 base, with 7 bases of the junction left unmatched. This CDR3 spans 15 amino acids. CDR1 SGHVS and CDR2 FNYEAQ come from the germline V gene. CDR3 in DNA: TGTGCCAGCAGCCCCGGCAGGGGGAATAACTATGGCTACACCTTC. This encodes CASSPGRGNNYGYTF.

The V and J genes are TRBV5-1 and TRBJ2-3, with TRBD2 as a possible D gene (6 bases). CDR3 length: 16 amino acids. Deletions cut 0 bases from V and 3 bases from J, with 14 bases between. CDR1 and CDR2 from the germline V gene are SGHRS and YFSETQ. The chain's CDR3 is CASSLGPGRRTDTQYF. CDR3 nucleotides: TGCGCCAGCAGCTTGGGCCCAGGGAGGAGAACAGATACGCAGTATTTT. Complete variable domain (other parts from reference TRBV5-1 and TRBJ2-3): KAGVTQTPRYLIKTRGQQVTLSCSPISGHRSVSWYQQTPGQGLQFLFEYFSETQRNKGNFPGRFSGRQFSNSRSEMNVSTLELGDSALYLCASSLGPGRRTDTQYFGPGTRLTVL.

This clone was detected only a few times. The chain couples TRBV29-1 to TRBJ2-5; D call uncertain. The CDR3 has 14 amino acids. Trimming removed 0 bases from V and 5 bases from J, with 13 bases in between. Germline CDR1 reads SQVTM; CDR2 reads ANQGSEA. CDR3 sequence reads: CSVEDRPGSETQYF. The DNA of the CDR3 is TGCAGCGTTGAAGATCGACCGGGTAGTGAGACCCAGTACTTC.

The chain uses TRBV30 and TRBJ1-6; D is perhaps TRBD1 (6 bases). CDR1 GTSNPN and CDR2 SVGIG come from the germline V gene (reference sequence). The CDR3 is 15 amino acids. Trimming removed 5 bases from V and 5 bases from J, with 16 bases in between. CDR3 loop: CAWQKAGTNNSPLHF. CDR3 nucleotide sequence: TGTGCCTGGCAAAAGGCGGGGACAAATAATTCACCCCTCCACTTT.

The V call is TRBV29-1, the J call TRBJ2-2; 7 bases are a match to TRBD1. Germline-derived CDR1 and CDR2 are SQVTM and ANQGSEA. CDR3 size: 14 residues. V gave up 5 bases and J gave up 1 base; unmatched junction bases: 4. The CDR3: CSVSRTGNTGELFF. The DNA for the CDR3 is TGCAGCGTTTCCAGGACAGGGAACACCGGGGAGCTGTTTTTT.

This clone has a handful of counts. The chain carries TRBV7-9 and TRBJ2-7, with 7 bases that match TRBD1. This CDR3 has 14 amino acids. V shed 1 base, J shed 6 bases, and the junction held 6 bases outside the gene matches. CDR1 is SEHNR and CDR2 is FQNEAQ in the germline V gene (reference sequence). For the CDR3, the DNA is TGTGCCAGCAGCTTAGGGACAGGAATCACCGAGCAGTACTTC. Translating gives CASSLGTGITEQYF. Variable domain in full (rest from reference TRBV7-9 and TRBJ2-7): DTGVSQNPRHKITKRGQNVTFRCDPISEHNRLYWYRQTLGQGPEFLTYFQNEAQLEKSRLLSDRFSAERPKGSFSTLEIQRTEQGDSAMYLCASSLGTGITEQYFGPGTRLTVT.

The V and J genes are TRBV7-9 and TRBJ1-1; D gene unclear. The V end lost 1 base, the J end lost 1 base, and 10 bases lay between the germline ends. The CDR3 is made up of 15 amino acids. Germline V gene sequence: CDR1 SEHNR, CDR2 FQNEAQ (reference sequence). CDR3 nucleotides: TGTGCCAGCAGCTTAGATGGAAATGCGAACACTGAAGCTTTCTTT. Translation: CASSLDGNANTEAFF. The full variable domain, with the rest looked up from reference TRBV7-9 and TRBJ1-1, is DTGVSQNPRHKITKRGQNVTFRCDPISEHNRLYWYRQTLGQGPEFLTYFQNEAQLEKSRLLSDRFSAERPKGSFSTLEIQRTEQGDSAMYLCASSLDGNANTEAFFGQGTRLTVV.

This CDR3 reads CASRDDSDYGYTF. DNA of the CDR3: TGTGCCAGCAGGGATGACAGCGATTATGGCTACACCTTC. The V and J genes are TRBV6-5 and TRBJ1-2; D might be TRBD1 (5 bases). Germline V gene lookup returns CDR1 MNHEY and CDR2 SVGAGI. Trimming pared 6 bases from V and 5 bases from J, leaving 13 bases between. The CDR3 sequence is 13 residues long.

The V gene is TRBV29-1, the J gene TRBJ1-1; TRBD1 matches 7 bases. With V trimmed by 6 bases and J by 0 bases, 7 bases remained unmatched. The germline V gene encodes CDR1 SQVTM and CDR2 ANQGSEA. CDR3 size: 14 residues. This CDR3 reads CSVTGVALNTEAFF. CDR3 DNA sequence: TGCAGCGTAACAGGGGTCGCGTTGAACACTGAAGCTTTCTTT.

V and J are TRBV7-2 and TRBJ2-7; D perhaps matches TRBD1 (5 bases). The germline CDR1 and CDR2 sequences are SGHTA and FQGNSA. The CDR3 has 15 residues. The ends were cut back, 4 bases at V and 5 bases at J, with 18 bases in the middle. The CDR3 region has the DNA TGTGCCAGCAGCTCCGGAAGGGGTAGAAGCCACGAGCAGTACTTC. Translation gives CASSSGRGRSHEQYF.

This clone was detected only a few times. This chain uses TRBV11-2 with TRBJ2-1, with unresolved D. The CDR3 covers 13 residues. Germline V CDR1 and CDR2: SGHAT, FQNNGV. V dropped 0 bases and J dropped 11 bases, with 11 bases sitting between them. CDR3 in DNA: TGTGCCAGCAGCTTAGATCGACAAGGACAGCAGTTCTTC. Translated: CASSLDRQGQQFF.

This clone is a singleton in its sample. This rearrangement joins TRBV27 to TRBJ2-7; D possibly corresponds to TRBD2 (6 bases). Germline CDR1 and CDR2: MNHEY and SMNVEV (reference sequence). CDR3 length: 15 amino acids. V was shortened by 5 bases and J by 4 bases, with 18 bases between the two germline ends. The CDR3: CASSPLGEERYEQYF. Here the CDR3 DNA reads TGTGCCAGCAGTCCCCTCGGGGAGGAAAGGTACGAGCAGTACTTC.

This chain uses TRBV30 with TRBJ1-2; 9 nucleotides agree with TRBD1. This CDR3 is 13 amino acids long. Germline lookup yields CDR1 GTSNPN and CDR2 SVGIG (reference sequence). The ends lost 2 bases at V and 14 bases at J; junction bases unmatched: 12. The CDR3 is CAWSLLSRDRETF. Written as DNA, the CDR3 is TGTGCCTGGAGTCTTTTATCGCGGGACAGGGAGACCTTC.

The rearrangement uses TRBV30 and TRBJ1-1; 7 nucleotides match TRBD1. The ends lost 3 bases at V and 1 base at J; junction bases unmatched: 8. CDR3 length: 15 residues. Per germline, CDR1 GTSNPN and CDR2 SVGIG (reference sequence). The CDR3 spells CAWRHPGQKNTEAFF. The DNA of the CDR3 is TGTGCCTGGAGACACCCGGGACAGAAGAACACTGAAGCTTTCTTT.

This CDR3 reads CASSRGQAYEQYF. In DNA form, the CDR3 reads TGTGCCAGCTCAAGGGGACAGGCCTACGAGCAGTACTTC. The chain couples TRBV18 to TRBJ2-7, with TRBD1 matching 8 bases. After removal of 5 bases from V and 2 bases from J, the junction contained 2 bases not matched to a gene. Per the germline V gene, CDR1 is KGHSH and CDR2 is LQKENI. This CDR3 has 13 amino acids. Filled out from reference TRBV18 and TRBJ2-7, the complete variable domain reads NAGVMQNPRHLVRRRGQEARLRCSPMKGHSHVYWYRQLPEEGLKFMVYLQKENIIDESGMPKERFSAEFPKEGPSILRIQQVVRGDSAAYFCASSRGQAYEQYFGPGTRLTVT.

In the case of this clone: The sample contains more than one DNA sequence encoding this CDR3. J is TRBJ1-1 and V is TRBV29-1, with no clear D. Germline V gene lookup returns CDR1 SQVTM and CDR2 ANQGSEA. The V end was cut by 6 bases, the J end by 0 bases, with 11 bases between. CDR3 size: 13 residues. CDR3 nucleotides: TGCAGCGTCCGGGGTCTTATGAACACTGAAGCTTTCTTT. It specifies CSVRGLMNTEAFF.

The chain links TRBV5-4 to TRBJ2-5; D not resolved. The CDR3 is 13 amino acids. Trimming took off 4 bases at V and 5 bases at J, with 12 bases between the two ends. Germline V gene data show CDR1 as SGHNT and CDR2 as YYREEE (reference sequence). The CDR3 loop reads CASSRLSAETQYF. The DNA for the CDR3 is TGTGCCAGCAGCAGACTGTCAGCGGAGACCCAGTACTTC. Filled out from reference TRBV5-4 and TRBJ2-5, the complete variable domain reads ETGVTQSPTHLIKTRGQQVTLRCSSQSGHNTVSWYQQALGQGPQFIFQYYREEENGRGNFPPRFSGLQFPNYSSELNVNALELDDSALYLCASSRLSAETQYFGPGTRLLVL.